The 31 T cell receptor beta chains reported below all come from one sample, sequenced in a study of cytomegalovirus exposure and HLA in healthy donors. Amplification used 60 Vbeta primers and 13 Jbeta primers. Clones were sequenced by immunoSEQ multiplex PCR, and TCRdb holds only the in-frame ones, with some missing. Of 100,000 to 150,000 clones listed, 80% were seen once; the top ten hold 1%. The sample consisted of PBMCs. The receptor set was obtained from a man aged 35-49 years in good health and CMV-seronegative.

This chain joins TRBV30 and TRBJ1-6; TRBD1 matches at 7 bases. The CDR3 has 13 residues. Trimming took 2 bases from V and 9 from J; bases not matched to a gene: 4. From germline, CDR1 is GTSNPN and CDR2 SVGIG (reference sequence). In DNA form, the CDR3 reads TGTGCCTGGAGTAAGGCAGGGGGTTCACCCCTCCACTTT. Amino acid sequence: CAWSKAGGSPLHF.

This clone has a handful of counts. The V and J genes are TRBV10-3 and TRBJ1-1; 7 positions match TRBD1. The CDR3 has 13 amino acids. Germline V CDR1 and CDR2: ENHRY, SYGVKD. The J segment lost 4 bases and the V segment lost 10 bases, leaving 9 bases of the junction unmatched. The CDR3 region is CATQTGVSTEAFF. In DNA, the CDR3 is TGTGCCACCCAAACAGGGGTGAGCACTGAAGCTTTCTTT.

The rearrangement links TRBV5-4 to TRBJ2-7; possible D gene TRBD2, 7 bases. V lost 5 bases to trimming and J lost 3 bases, with 15 bases between them. CDR1 SGHNT and CDR2 YYREEE come from the germline V gene (reference sequence). This CDR3 spans 14 amino acids. CDR3 sequence reads: CASSTEGGFYEQYF. CDR3 coding DNA: TGTGCCAGCAGTACCGAGGGGGGGTTCTACGAGCAGTACTTC.

The chain carries TRBV28 and TRBJ2-2; the match to TRBD2 covers 10 bases. Trimming took 9 bases from V and 5 from J; bases not matched to a gene: 3. The CDR3 extends over 13 amino acids. CDR1 and CDR2 from the germline V gene are MDHEN and SYDVKM. The CDR3 reads CASKRGGTGELFF. The CDR3 nucleotides read TGTGCCAGTAAGCGGGGGGGAACCGGGGAGCTGTTTTTT.

The V gene is TRBV5-6, the J gene TRBJ2-5; 7 bases map to TRBD1. The CDR3 runs to 13 residues. Germline lookup yields CDR1 SGHDT and CDR2 YYEEEE. The V gene end was trimmed by 1 base and the J gene end by 7 bases; junction bases not matched to a gene: 4. The CDR3 sequence is CASSLTGVGTQYF. In DNA form, the CDR3 reads TGTGCCAGCAGCTTGACAGGGGTAGGGACCCAGTACTTC.

The chain recombines TRBV13 with TRBJ1-1; TRBD1 matches at 8 bases. Germline CDR1 reads PRHDT; CDR2 reads FYEKMQ (reference sequence). The CDR3 has 14 amino acids. Trimming removed 6 bases from V and 1 base from J; junction bases left unmatched: 4. The CDR3 sequence: CASRWTGTNTEAFF. The DNA for the CDR3 is TGTGCCAGCAGATGGACAGGGACGAACACTGAAGCTTTCTTT.

J is TRBJ1-1 and V is TRBV23-1; D gene ambiguous. TRBV23-1 is an ORF, with its function uncertain. This CDR3 spans 14 amino acids. V was pared by 7 bases and J by 4 bases, with 16 bases between. The CDR3 region is CASTQGGVRTEAFF. CDR3 DNA sequence: TGCGCCAGCACCCAAGGCGGGGTCCGCACTGAAGCTTTCTTT.

This chain joins TRBV7-8 and TRBJ1-2; 7 bases are a match to TRBD1. Germline lookup yields CDR1 SGHVS and CDR2 FQNEAQ. The CDR3 length is 15 residues. Trimming removed 6 bases from V and 0 bases from J; junction bases left unmatched: 7. CDR3 nucleotides: TGTGCCAGCAGGGAAGGGGGCGGAACTAACTATGGCTACACCTTC. This codes for CASREGGGTNYGYTF.

This clone was seen a single time. The chain has TRBV6-4 and TRBJ1-1, with 8 bases matching TRBD1. V was clipped by 6 bases and J by 8 bases; unmatched bases: 8. This CDR3 comprises 13 residues. CDR1 is MRHNA and CDR2 is SNTAGT in the germline V gene. CDR3 loop: CASSPGQGLEAFF. The CDR3 bases are TGTGCCAGCAGCCCCGGACAGGGACTAGAAGCTTTCTTT.

J is TRBJ1-1 and V is TRBV27, with D possibly being TRBD1 (5 bases). From germline, CDR1 is MNHEY and CDR2 SMNVEV (reference sequence). CDR3 length equals 14 residues. V lost 2 bases and J 1 base, leaving 8 bases between the germline ends. DNA for the CDR3: TGTGCCAGCAGTTTACAAGGACAGAACACTGAAGCTTTCTTT. This sequence encodes CASSLQGQNTEAFF.

The CDR3 sequence: CASSGQENTGELFF. CDR3 coding DNA: TGTGCCAGCAGTGGACAGGAGAACACCGGGGAGCTGTTTTTT. This chain uses TRBV2 with TRBJ2-2; a weak D match, TRBD1 (6 bases). V lost 4 bases to trimming and J lost 1 base, with 7 bases between them. The CDR3 contains 14 residues. CDR1 and CDR2 (germline): SNHLY, FYNNEI.

This sequence joins TRBV10-2 and TRBJ2-2, with a tentative D call TRBD2 (5 bases). V lost 6 bases and J lost 6, with 17 bases in between. Germline lookup yields CDR1 WSHSY and CDR2 SAAADI. There are 15 residues in the CDR3. For the CDR3, the DNA is TGCGCCAGCAGGGTGGTAGCGAGAGATCCCGGGGAGCTGTTTTTT. Its protein is CASRVVARDPGELFF.

The chain joins TRBV7-7 to TRBJ2-5, with 14 nucleotides matching TRBD2. The CDR3 covers 17 residues. The V and J ends lost 5 bases and 5 bases, in that order; junction bases with no gene match: 10. Germline V gene lookup returns CDR1 SSHAT and CDR2 FNYEAQ (reference sequence). Here the CDR3 reads CASSPGLAGVFRETQYF. The CDR3 region has the DNA TGTGCCAGCAGCCCGGGACTAGCGGGGGTCTTCCGGGAGACCCAGTACTTC. Based on the CDR3 plus reference TRBV7-7 and TRBJ2-5, the full variable domain is GAGVSQSPRYKVTKRGQDVTLRCDPISSHATLYWYQQALGQGPEFLTYFNYEAQPDKSGLPSDRFSAERPEGSISTLTIQRTEQRDSAMYRCASSPGLAGVFRETQYFGPGTRLLVL.

The CDR3 region has the DNA TGCAGCGCGTGGACAGGCGGCTCGGTGGAGACCCAGTACTTC. Protein product: CSAWTGGSVETQYF. This chain joins TRBV29-1 and TRBJ2-5; 7 bases agree with TRBD1. Germline CDR1 and CDR2: SQVTM and ANQGSEA. V shed 7 bases, J shed 5 bases, and the junction held 13 bases outside the gene matches. CDR3 length: 14 residues.

The chain has TRBV2 and TRBJ2-3, with a tentative D call TRBD2 (5 bases). V lost 7 bases and J 3 bases, leaving 14 bases between the germline ends. The CDR3 spans 14 residues. Germline values: CDR1 SNHLY, CDR2 FYNNEI. CDR3 sequence: CASTGETWTDTQYF. The DNA of the CDR3 is TGTGCCAGCACCGGGGAAACGTGGACAGATACGCAGTATTTT.

This chain uses TRBV4-1 with TRBJ1-4; a possible D gene is TRBD1 (5 bases). V lost 0 bases and J lost 3, with 8 bases in between. Germline-derived CDR1 and CDR2 are MGHRA and YSYEKL. CDR3 length: 15 residues. The CDR3 DNA reads TGCGCCAGCAGCCAAGATTGGGGGGCTAATGAAAAACTGTTTTTT. Translated, it gives CASSQDWGANEKLFF.

The rearrangement links TRBV4-1 to TRBJ2-2; TRBD2 agrees at 9 bases. The CDR3 totals 15 residues. The junction had 2 bases not matched to a gene; V was cut back by 6 bases and J by 0 bases. CDR1 is MGHRA, CDR2 YSYEKL, per germline. CDR3 sequence reads: CASSVAGANTGELFF. CDR3 in DNA: TGCGCCAGCAGTGTAGCGGGGGCGAACACCGGGGAGCTGTTTTTT.

Note on this clone: Relative to the germline gene, one junction end is altered; a read error may explain this. This chain uses TRBV6-1 with TRBJ1-1, with D tentatively TRBD1 (6 bases). The CDR3 length is 14 residues. Germline CDR1 is MNHNS and CDR2 is SASEGT. CDR3: CATSFTGSGTEAFF. The CDR3 nucleotides are TGTGCCACCAGTTTTACAGGGAGTGGCACTGAAGCTTTCTTT.

The chain carries TRBV6-6 and TRBJ2-7; TRBD2 agrees at 13 bases. J gave up 2 bases and V 6 bases, and 4 bases lay outside the gene matches. Germline V gives CDR1 MNHNY, CDR2 SVGAGI (reference sequence). There are 15 residues in the CDR3. DNA of the CDR3: TGTGCCAGCAGCTCCGGACTAGCGGGAGCCTACGAGCAGTACTTC. Translating gives CASSSGLAGAYEQYF.

J is TRBJ2-7 and V is TRBV6-5, with 9 positions matching TRBD1. The ends lost 6 bases at V and 4 bases at J; junction bases unmatched: 4. Germline loops: CDR1 MNHEY, CDR2 SVGAGI. This CDR3 is built from 13 residues. DNA for the CDR3: TGTGCCAGCAGCGGGACAGGGTGGTACGAGCAGTACTTC. This gives the protein CASSGTGWYEQYF.

The chain joins TRBV28 to TRBJ2-5, with TRBD1 identical over 7 bases. The germline CDR1 and CDR2 sequences are MDHEN and SYDVKM. This CDR3 contains 14 residues. The V segment lost 5 bases and the J segment 10 bases; nucleotides outside the gene matches: 13. The CDR3 sequence: CASSMQGVSAVQYF. DNA of the CDR3: TGTGCCAGCAGTATGCAGGGGGTGAGCGCGGTCCAGTACTTC. Full variable domain (rest looked up from reference TRBV28 and TRBJ2-5): DVKVTQSSRYLVKRTGEKVFLECVQDMDHENMFWYRQDPGLGLRLIYFSYDVKMKEKGDIPEGYSVSREKKERFSLILESASTNQTSMYLCASSMQGVSAVQYFGPGTRLLVL.

CDR3 loop: CASKNPAGGNTGELFF. For the CDR3, the DNA is TGTGCCAGCAAGAACCCTGCAGGGGGTAACACCGGGGAGCTGTTTTTT. The chain couples TRBV2 to TRBJ2-2; 7 bases agree with TRBD1. The J segment lost 2 bases and the V segment lost 7 bases, leaving 10 bases of the junction unmatched. Germline CDR1 is SNHLY and CDR2 is FYNNEI. This CDR3 is built from 16 residues.

This sequence joins TRBV30 and TRBJ2-1; D uncertain. The germline V gene encodes CDR1 GTSNPN and CDR2 SVGIG (reference sequence). The V end was cut by 4 bases, the J end by 5 bases, with 12 bases between. There are 13 residues in the CDR3. CDR3 in amino acids: CAWKFAKNNEQFF. In nucleotides, the CDR3 is TGTGCCTGGAAATTCGCTAAAAACAATGAGCAGTTCTTC.

The genes are TRBV6-6 and TRBJ1-4, with 10 bases matching TRBD1. Germline V gene sequence: CDR1 MNHNY, CDR2 SVGAGI (reference sequence). CDR3 length equals 14 residues. Trimming took 4 bases from V and 8 from J; bases not matched to a gene: 4. The CDR3 region has the DNA TGTGCCAGCAGTTGGACAGGGGGAGGGGAAAAACTGTTTTTT. Protein product: CASSWTGGGEKLFF.

The genes are TRBV7-9 and TRBJ1-4, with D possibly TRBD1 on 6 matching bases. Germline V gene sequence: CDR1 SEHNR, CDR2 FQNEAQ (reference sequence). This CDR3 has 13 residues. The germline V and J ends were trimmed by 8 bases and 8 bases, with 15 bases remaining between them. This chain's CDR3 is CASGGRVEEKLFF. CDR3 sequence (DNA): TGTGCCAGCGGGGGCAGGGTAGAAGAAAAACTGTTTTTT.

The chain is built from TRBV5-1 and TRBJ1-1; D unclear. V shed 1 base and J shed 0 bases, with 4 bases lying between them. CDR3 size: 13 residues. Germline V CDR1 and CDR2: SGHRS, YFSETQ. The CDR3 DNA follows: TGCGCCAGCAGCTTGACAGTGAACACTGAAGCTTTCTTT. As protein: CASSLTVNTEAFF.

The V and J genes are TRBV28 and TRBJ1-4, with TRBD1 identical over 8 bases. Per the germline V gene, CDR1 is MDHEN and CDR2 is SYDVKM. CDR3 length equals 14 residues. V shed 6 bases, J shed 8 bases, and the junction held 8 bases outside the gene matches. Here the CDR3 reads CASSETGVSEKLFF. The CDR3 region has the DNA TGTGCCAGCAGCGAGACAGGGGTAAGCGAAAAACTGTTTTTT.

The DNA of the CDR3 is TGCAGCGTTGAGAGGACTAACAATGAGCAGTTCTTC. Translating it yields CSVERTNNEQFF. V gene TRBV29-1 combines with J gene TRBJ2-1; a possible D gene is TRBD2 (6 bases). CDR3 size: 12 residues. The V end was cut by 3 bases, the J end by 5 bases, with 8 bases between. Germline loops: CDR1 SQVTM, CDR2 ANQGSEA.

This sequence joins TRBV28 and TRBJ2-7; 7 nucleotides align to TRBD2. Per the germline V gene, CDR1 is MDHEN and CDR2 is SYDVKM. With 4 bases clipped from V and 1 base from J, the junction kept 10 bases outside the gene matches. The CDR3 loop spans 16 amino acids. The CDR3 DNA is TGTGCCAGCAGTTCTCATCGGGGGGTTTCATCCTACGAGCAGTACTTC. It encodes CASSSHRGVSSYEQYF.

This chain uses TRBV5-1 with TRBJ2-3, with D uncertain. Trimming took 0 bases from V and 0 from J, leaving 11 bases between them. The CDR3 is 16 amino acids. Germline CDR1 SGHRS, CDR2 YFSETQ. The CDR3 DNA reads as TGCGCCAGCAGCTTGGAAGGCGGCGCTAGCACAGATACGCAGTATTTT. Protein sequence: CASSLEGGASTDTQYF.

The chain couples TRBV11-2 to TRBJ2-7; 10 bases agree with TRBD2. This CDR3 contains 14 residues. Germline CDR1 is SGHAT and CDR2 is FQNNGV. After removal of 5 bases from V and 3 bases from J, the junction contained 4 bases not matched to a gene. CDR3 nucleotides: TGTGCCAGCAGCCCCTGGACTAGCGGCTACGAGCAGTACTTC. It yields the protein CASSPWTSGYEQYF. Variable domain in full (rest from reference TRBV11-2 and TRBJ2-7): EAGVAQSPRYKIIEKRQSVAFWCNPISGHATLYWYQQILGQGPKLLIQFQNNGVVDDSQLPKDRFSAERLKGVDSTLKIQPAKLEDSAVYLCASSPWTSGYEQYFGPGTRLTVT.